A selection of T cell receptor beta chains follows, all from one sample in a study of T cell responses to AZD1222 COVID-19 vaccine. Generated by immunoSEQ multiplex PCR, the TCRdb table keeps only in-frame clones and is missing some. The sample includes over 150,000 clones, roughly 87% of them seen just once. The sample consisted of peripheral blood, taken on day 0 of AZD1222 vaccination. These receptors were obtained from an adult in good health. Each CDR3 is given with its conserved first and last residue. The order of the fields is J gene, V gene, clone size, CDR3 protein. A clone size is listed for some rows: how often the clone was seen (once, few, many), or a class if it is expanded.

j_call: TRBJ1-3
v_call: TRBV3-1/TRBV3-2
clone_size: .
cdr3_aa: CASSQVGDRPYSGNTIYF

j_call: TRBJ2-7
v_call: TRBV27
clone_size: .
cdr3_aa: CASSSYRDSSYEQYF

j_call: TRBJ1-1
v_call: TRBV18
clone_size: .
cdr3_aa: CASSPGKGARTEAFF

j_call: TRBJ2-1
v_call: TRBV30
clone_size: .
cdr3_aa: CAWSVRGRYKFF

j_call: TRBJ2-7
v_call: TRBV5-8
clone_size: .
cdr3_aa: CASSLEPGRGLYEQYF

j_call: TRBJ2-7
v_call: TRBV5-4
clone_size: .
cdr3_aa: CASSLVEGYEQYF

j_call: TRBJ2-1
v_call: TRBV19
clone_size: .
cdr3_aa: CASSTNYGEQFF

j_call: TRBJ2-2
v_call: TRBV5-1
clone_size: .
cdr3_aa: CASSLRLEVNTGELFF

j_call: TRBJ1-1
v_call: TRBV6-5
clone_size: .
cdr3_aa: CASSYYGTLRTEAFF

j_call: TRBJ1-1
v_call: TRBV19
clone_size: .
cdr3_aa: CASTPWGRDTEAFF

j_call: TRBJ1-5
v_call: TRBV4-1
clone_size: once
cdr3_aa: CASSQDLDRVRPQHF

j_call: TRBJ1-1
v_call: TRBV29-1
clone_size: .
cdr3_aa: CSAVDTEAFF

j_call: TRBJ1-2
v_call: TRBV3-1/TRBV3-2
clone_size: .
cdr3_aa: CASSQSLSGYTF

j_call: TRBJ1-1
v_call: TRBV3-1/TRBV3-2
clone_size: .
cdr3_aa: CASSQWVVGRRHTEAFF

j_call: TRBJ1-5
v_call: TRBV24-1
clone_size: .
cdr3_aa: CATSDGTGGDQPQHF

j_call: TRBJ1-1
v_call: TRBV7-9
clone_size: .
cdr3_aa: CASSSGDPRDTEAFF

j_call: TRBJ1-1
v_call: TRBV20-1
clone_size: .
cdr3_aa: CSASLNTEAFF

j_call: TRBJ1-1
v_call: TRBV3-1/TRBV3-2
clone_size: .
cdr3_aa: CASSQQGGYFTEAFF

j_call: TRBJ1-2
v_call: TRBV6-6
clone_size: .
cdr3_aa: CASSLQVNYGYTF

j_call: TRBJ1-3
v_call: TRBV23-1
clone_size: once
cdr3_aa: CASSPNSPKENTIYF

j_call: TRBJ2-3
v_call: TRBV19
clone_size: once
cdr3_aa: CASSPGTWGRSTDTQYF

j_call: TRBJ2-2
v_call: TRBV2
clone_size: .
cdr3_aa: CASSRQGGGELFF

j_call: TRBJ2-1
v_call: TRBV4-1
clone_size: .
cdr3_aa: CASSQVYSGSTYEQFF

j_call: TRBJ1-5
v_call: TRBV6-1
clone_size: .
cdr3_aa: CASSEPRFANNQPQHF

j_call: TRBJ2-7
v_call: TRBV6-5
clone_size: .
cdr3_aa: CASIEAGPAEQYF

j_call: TRBJ2-1
v_call: TRBV6-5
clone_size: .
cdr3_aa: CASSYSPLAGGTGQFF

j_call: TRBJ2-1
v_call: TRBV6-2/TRBV6-3
clone_size: .
cdr3_aa: CASSYLGLTDNEQFF

j_call: TRBJ2-7
v_call: TRBV14
clone_size: few
cdr3_aa: CASSRLGTVYEQYF

j_call: TRBJ2-5
v_call: TRBV5-8
clone_size: .
cdr3_aa: CASSLDYQETQYF

j_call: TRBJ1-1
v_call: TRBV28
clone_size: .
cdr3_aa: CASSPKQGRDEAFF

j_call: TRBJ2-3
v_call: TRBV6-1
clone_size: .
cdr3_aa: CASSEAGGQGSDTQYF

j_call: TRBJ2-3
v_call: TRBV2
clone_size: .
cdr3_aa: CASRFQGSFTDTQYF

j_call: TRBJ2-3
v_call: TRBV4-2
clone_size: .
cdr3_aa: CASNTDTQYF

j_call: TRBJ2-4
v_call: TRBV7-2
clone_size: .
cdr3_aa: CASSRLAGLAKNIQYF

j_call: TRBJ1-2
v_call: TRBV2
clone_size: .
cdr3_aa: CASSPGQASAGYTF

j_call: TRBJ2-7
v_call: TRBV2
clone_size: .
cdr3_aa: CASKEGLAGLLTYEQYF

j_call: TRBJ1-1
v_call: TRBV7-9
clone_size: .
cdr3_aa: CASSLGNSEAFF

j_call: TRBJ1-2
v_call: TRBV7-8
clone_size: .
cdr3_aa: CASSPRAGGDTYGYTF

j_call: TRBJ2-7
v_call: TRBV5-1
clone_size: .
cdr3_aa: CASSLQAGASYEQYF

j_call: TRBJ2-1
v_call: TRBV5-1
clone_size: .
cdr3_aa: CASSLEQGAHEQFF

j_call: TRBJ2-7
v_call: TRBV28
clone_size: .
cdr3_aa: CASSRGGTYEQYF

j_call: TRBJ1-1
v_call: TRBV5-1
clone_size: .
cdr3_aa: CASSFRGTEAFF

j_call: TRBJ1-2
v_call: TRBV11-2
clone_size: .
cdr3_aa: CASSLDGLRVGYTF

j_call: TRBJ2-7
v_call: TRBV6-5
clone_size: once
cdr3_aa: CASSSPQLAGAYEQYF

j_call: TRBJ1-1
v_call: TRBV11-2
clone_size: .
cdr3_aa: CASSLGDTNTEAFF

j_call: TRBJ1-3
v_call: TRBV19
clone_size: .
cdr3_aa: CASSSQGVRRGNTIYF